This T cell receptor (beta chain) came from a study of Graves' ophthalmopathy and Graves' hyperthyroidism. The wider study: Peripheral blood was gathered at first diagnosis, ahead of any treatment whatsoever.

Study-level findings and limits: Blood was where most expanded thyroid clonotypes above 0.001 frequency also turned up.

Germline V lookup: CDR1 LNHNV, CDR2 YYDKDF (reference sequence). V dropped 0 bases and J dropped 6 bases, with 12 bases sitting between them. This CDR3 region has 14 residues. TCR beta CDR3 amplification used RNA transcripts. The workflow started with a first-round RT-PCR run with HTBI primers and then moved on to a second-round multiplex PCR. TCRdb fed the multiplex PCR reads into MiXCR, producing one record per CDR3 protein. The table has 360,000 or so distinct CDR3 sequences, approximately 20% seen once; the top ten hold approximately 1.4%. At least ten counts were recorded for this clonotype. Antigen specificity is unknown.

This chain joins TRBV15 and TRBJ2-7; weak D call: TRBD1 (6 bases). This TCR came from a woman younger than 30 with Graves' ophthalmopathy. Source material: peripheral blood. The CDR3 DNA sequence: TGTGCCACCAGCAGAGACAGGGGTGCGATCGAGCAGTACTTC. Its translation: CATSRDRGAIEQYF.